Described below is a single T cell receptor (beta chain) sequence and its context. This specimen belongs to a study of blood T cell repertoires in COVID-19. Overall study: COVID-19 samples from acute and convalescent phases originated in the United States, Italy and Spain.

Per the original data handling: Estimation of nucleated cell counts relied on the amplification of reference gene primers. Produced via immunoSEQ multiplex PCR; TCRdb's table is partial and in-frame only. D and trimming come from the DNA, and the V and J calls and clone size come from that table. This sample has about 83,000 clones, with 70% to 90% found just once. The specimen sequenced was peripheral blood. The receptor was isolated from a man older than 75 with active or convalescent COVID-19.

CDR3 amino acids: CSASQGLYEQYV. CDR3 coding DNA: TGCAGTGCTAGTCAGGGCCTCTACGAGCAGTACGTC. The rearrangement uses TRBV20-1 and TRBJ2-7; the D gene is possibly TRBD1 (5 bases). Trimming stripped 3 bases from V and 3 bases from J, with 9 bases between. Germline CDR1 is DFQATT and CDR2 is SNEGSKA (reference sequence). CDR3 length: 12 amino acids.